Described below is a single T cell receptor (beta chain) sequence and its context. Its target antigen remains unknown. The sample holds no much larger clone one base away, and base qualities are not on file. The donors were healthy, HIV-negative adults with no recently reported acute infections or vaccinations. Only Caucasian adults living in Nashville, Tennessee, USA were represented among the donors. CD4+ T cells were enriched through magnetic negative selection, after which naive cells were positively selected on CD45RA and the remaining negative fraction served as the memory subset. Blood was obtained by leukapheresis, after which PBMCs were separated by Ficoll-Histopaque density gradient centrifugation and cryopreserved in liquid nitrogen vapor phase. Analytical flow cytometry was used to check the purity and quantity of every magnetically sorted T cell population. Genomic DNA was isolated from each sorted fraction and quantified by UV absorbance on a Nanodrop 2000c.

This entry belongs to a study of shared clonotypes between healthy human individuals (dated by TCRdb to 2018 to 2020). Turning to the overall study: A couple of women and a few men aged 18 to 49 years were included in the cohort. For each donor, three plates each were used for CD4 naive and CD4 memory, two plates were used for CD8 naive, and one plate was used for CD8 memory. To estimate repertoire size and how much clonotypes are shared between individuals, the study performed deep sequencing of blood TCR repertoires from a few healthy adults. To increase sequencing depth and limit assay-specific biases, TCR repertoire library preparation and sequencing were carried out by different laboratories using diverse techniques. Per donor, leukapheresis produced somewhere between about 0.94 and 9.5 billion PBMCs.

Using the deep immunoSEQ assay, TCR CDR3 regions were amplified from genomic DNA by multiplex PCR. Extracted genomic DNA from each cell subset was spread evenly across all wells of several immunoSEQ 96-well plates, with each plate serving as a replicate. For sorted subsets, each replicate PCR was loaded with approximately 190 ng genomic DNA, equivalent to 25,000 to 35,000 T cell genomes. The purified libraries were quantified using a Qubit 3.0 fluorometer, sized with a Bioanalyzer 2100, and then quantified again using the KAPA Library Quantification kit. Every immunoSEQ 96-well plate was sequenced on a separate single-read 150-cycle Illumina NextSeq 550 flow cell. The authors processed their data as follows. Because the immunoSEQ output included only junctional sequences and no quality scores, the filtering could not be the same as the filtering used for full-length reads. To assign V/J genes and CDR3, sequences were annotated against IMGT germline references using PyIR, a Python wrapper for IgBLAST v1.9. Reads were filtered out if the reads had weak V/J assignments (E-value above 1e-6), no CDR3, stop codons, out-of-frame junctions, or ambiguous translated residues. V3J clonotypes were defined as sequences sharing the same inferred V gene, J gene, and CDR3 amino acid sequence. The percentage overlap between two repertoires was calculated by dividing the number of shared unique clonotypes by the size of the smaller repertoire. RTK rarefaction, the Chao1 estimator, and Recon v2.1 estimates of unobserved clonotypes were used to assess repertoire richness. Generation probabilities were computed with OLGA for all TCRbeta clonotypes obtained by the gDNA method from a few donors. Imported from immuneACCESS, the table was reduced by TCRdb to in-frame sequences with V and J called. These copies leave out some clones; in studies compared against another copy, an unresolved V gene accounts for under half, and the cause of the remainder is not known. For V, J and clone size, that table is used; D and trimming come from the DNA. Within this sample are about 1.5 million clones, with approximately 98% of them counted one time only. 0.45% of the sample belongs to the ten largest clones.

Based on the germline V gene (reference sequence), the CDR1 and CDR2 sequences are MNHEY and SMNVEV. The CDR3 sequence holds 15 residues, the cysteine and phenylalanine included. Kept here is only the CDR3 DNA, which spans 45 bases and is read in frame from base 1. The V end gives up 5 bases and the J end 0 bases, leaving 2 bases in the junction not matched to a gene. The full study reports these points: Across four donors, approximately 4.6% of naive CD4, approximately 3.5% of naive CD8, roughly 2.2% of memory CD4, and approximately 0.4% of memory CD8 clonotypes were shared. Because the study included only a small number of donors, the genetic and exposure-history diversity represented was limited. Rarefaction of sorted-subset datasets indicated incomplete sequencing despite the large sequencing depth. Only blood was sampled, and tissue TCR repertoires likely differ from those in blood. Estimated clonotype richness was generally larger for naive than for memory subsets. Compared with non-shared clonotypes, the clonotypes found in all four sorted-subset donors had higher generation probabilities. Pairwise subsampling indicated that sequencing depth was expected to affect the degree of clonotype sharing among donors.

This chain is built from TRBV27 and TRBJ2-2; a stretch of 8 junction bases matches TRBD1. The clonotype originates from a young man in good health. The sequenced material came from naive CD4+ T cells sorted from blood. Explained via the paper, the cell subset or site label denotes: CD45RA+ positively selected. The nucleotide sequence reads TGTGCCAGCAGTCGGGACAGGCCGAACACCGGGGAGCTGTTTTTT. This codes for CASSRDRPNTGELFF.